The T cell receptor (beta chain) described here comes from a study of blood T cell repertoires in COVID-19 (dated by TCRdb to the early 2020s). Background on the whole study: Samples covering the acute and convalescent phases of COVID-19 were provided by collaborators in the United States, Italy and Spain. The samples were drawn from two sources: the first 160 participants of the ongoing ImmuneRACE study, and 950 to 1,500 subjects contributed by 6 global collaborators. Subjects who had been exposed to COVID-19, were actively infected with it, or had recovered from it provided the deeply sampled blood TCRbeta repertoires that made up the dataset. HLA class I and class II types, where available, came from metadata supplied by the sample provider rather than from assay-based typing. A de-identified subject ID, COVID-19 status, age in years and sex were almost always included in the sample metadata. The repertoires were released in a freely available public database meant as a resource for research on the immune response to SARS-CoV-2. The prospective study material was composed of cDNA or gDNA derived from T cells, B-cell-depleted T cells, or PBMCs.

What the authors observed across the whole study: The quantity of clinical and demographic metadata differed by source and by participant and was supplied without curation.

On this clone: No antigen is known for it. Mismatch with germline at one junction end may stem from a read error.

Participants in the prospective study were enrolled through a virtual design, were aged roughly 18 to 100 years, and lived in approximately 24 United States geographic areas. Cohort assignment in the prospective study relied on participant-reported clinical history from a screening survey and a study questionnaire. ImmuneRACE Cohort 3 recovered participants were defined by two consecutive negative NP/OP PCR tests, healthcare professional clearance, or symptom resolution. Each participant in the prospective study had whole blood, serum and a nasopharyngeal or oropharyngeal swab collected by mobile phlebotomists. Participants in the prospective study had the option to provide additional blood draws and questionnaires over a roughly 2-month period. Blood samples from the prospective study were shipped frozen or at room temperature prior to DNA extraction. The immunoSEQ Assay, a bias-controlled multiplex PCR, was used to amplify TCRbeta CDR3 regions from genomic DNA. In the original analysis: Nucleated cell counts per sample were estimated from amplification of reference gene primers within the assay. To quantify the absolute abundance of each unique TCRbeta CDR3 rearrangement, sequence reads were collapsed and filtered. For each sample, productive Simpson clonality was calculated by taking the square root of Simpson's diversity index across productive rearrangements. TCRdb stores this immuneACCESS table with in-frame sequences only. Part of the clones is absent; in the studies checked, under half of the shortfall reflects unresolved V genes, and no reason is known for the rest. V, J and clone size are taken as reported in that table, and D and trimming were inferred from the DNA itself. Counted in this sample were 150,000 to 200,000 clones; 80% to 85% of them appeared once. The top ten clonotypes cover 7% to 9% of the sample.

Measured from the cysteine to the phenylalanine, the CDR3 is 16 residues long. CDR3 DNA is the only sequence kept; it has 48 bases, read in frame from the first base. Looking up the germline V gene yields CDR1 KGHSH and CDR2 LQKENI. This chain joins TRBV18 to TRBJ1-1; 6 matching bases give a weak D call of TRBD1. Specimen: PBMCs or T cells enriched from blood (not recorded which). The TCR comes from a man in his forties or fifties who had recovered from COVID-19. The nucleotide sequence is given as TGTACCAGCTCACCACTAACTCCGGGACAAGGGACTGAAGCTTTCTTT. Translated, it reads CTSSPLTPGQGTEAFF.